Shown below are 5 T cell receptor beta chains from a single sample sequenced in a study of blood T cell repertoires in COVID-19. Method: immunoSEQ multiplex PCR; TCRdb's copy keeps in-frame clones and lacks some. The table includes more than 200,000 clones, 82% detected once. The sample consisted of peripheral blood. Receptor source: a woman of 80 years or more with active or convalescent COVID-19.

V and J are TRBV2 and TRBJ2-1; 7 bases line up with TRBD2. This CDR3 is built from 15 residues. CDR1 SNHLY and CDR2 FYNNEI come from the germline V gene. V lost 1 base to trimming and J lost 2 bases; unmatched junction nucleotides: 2. The chain's CDR3 is CASSEVLAAYNEQFF. The CDR3 bases are TGTGCCAGCAGTGAAGTTCTAGCGGCCTACAATGAGCAGTTCTTC.

This sequence joins TRBV21-1 and TRBJ2-2; TRBD2 was called by the table and not checked on the DNA. TRBV21-1 is classified as a pseudogene. This CDR3 has 14 amino acids. CDR3 nucleotides: TGTGCCAGCTCGAGGGAGTGGGGCACCGGGGAGCTGTTTTTT. Protein sequence: CASSREWGTGELFF.

The CDR3 spells CASIPGFNQPQHF. In DNA form, the CDR3 reads TGTGCCAGCATACCGGGTTTCAATCAGCCCCAGCATTTT. V and J are TRBV12-3 or TRBV12-4 and TRBJ1-5; D call uncertain. Between the trimmed V and J ends, which lost 7 bases and 3 bases, there was a span of 10 bases. The CDR3 loop spans 13 amino acids.

In its sample, this clone was seen once. The chain employs TRBV2 and TRBJ1-2; the D gene is possibly TRBD1 (6 bases). CDR3 length: 13 amino acids. Germline CDR1 reads SNHLY; CDR2 reads FYNNEI. Trimming pared 5 bases from V and 8 bases from J, leaving 15 bases between. This CDR3 reads CASSYRDKSGYTF. CDR3 bases: TGTGCCAGCAGTTACCGGGACAAGTCCGGCTACACCTTC.

The CDR3 spells CASSYSRQAYEQYF. The CDR3 DNA is TGTGCCAGCAGTTACTCGCGACAGGCCTACGAGCAGTACTTC. The chain uses TRBV6-5 and TRBJ2-7; possible D gene TRBD1, 6 bases. CDR3 length: 14 residues. Looked up from germline, CDR1 is MNHEY and CDR2 is SVGAGI. The germline V and J ends were trimmed by 0 bases and 2 bases, with 8 bases remaining between them.